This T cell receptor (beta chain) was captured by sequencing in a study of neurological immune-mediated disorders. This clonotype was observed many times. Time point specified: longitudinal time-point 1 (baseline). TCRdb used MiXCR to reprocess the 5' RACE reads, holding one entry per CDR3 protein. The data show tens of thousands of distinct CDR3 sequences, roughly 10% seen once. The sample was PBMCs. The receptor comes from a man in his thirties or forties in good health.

CDR3 bases: TGTGCCAGCAGCCAACCACCCAGCACAGATACGCAGTATTTT. Protein: CASSQPPSTDTQYF. The chain combines TRBV3-1 with TRBJ2-3; D remains ambiguous. V lost 2 bases and J 0 bases, leaving 6 bases between the germline ends. The CDR3 runs to 14 residues. CDR1 is LGHDT and CDR2 is YNNKEL in the germline V gene (reference sequence).